This T cell receptor (beta chain) was recovered during a study of CD8 T cells in ankylosing spondylitis. Broader study findings: Reportedly, significant enrichment of disease-linked clones occurred in matched ankylosing spondylitis synovial fluid. Some of these motif variants have turned up before, in reports on reactive arthritis synovial fluid and blood. CD8+ cells made up the disease-linked clones, which were relatively rare in peripheral blood.

For TCR beta, libraries came from quantitative 5'-RACE with molecular barcodes. MiXCR, applied by TCRdb to the 5' RACE reads, yields one record per CDR3 protein. The table shows around 140,000 distinct CDR3 sequences, with approximately 10% occurring only once. At least ten counts were recorded for this clonotype. Its antigen remains unidentified. Germline CDR1 is SGHAT and CDR2 is FQNNGV. V was pared by 2 bases and J by 0 bases, with 9 bases between. The CDR3 extends over 15 amino acids. The source is a female donor with ankylosing spondylitis or in good health (not recorded which). This rearrangement joins TRBV11-2 to TRBJ2-3; D is unresolved. The specimen sequenced was blood, either unsorted or a sorted T cell fraction (not recorded which). CDR3 sequence (DNA): TGTGCCAGCAGCTTAACTGACACTAGCACAGATACGCAGTATTTT. This codes for CASSLTDTSTDTQYF.